This is a list of T cell receptor beta chains from one sample in a study of T-cell memory formation after mild COVID-19. TCRdb processed the 5' RACE reads anew with MiXCR; each CDR3 protein has one entry. The table includes 300,000 to 400,000 distinct CDR3 sequences, approximately 16% detected once. Sequenced sample: PBMCs or a T cell subset sorted from them (not recorded which). The receptors were gathered from a young man who had mild COVID-19 (a few samples of this study predate the infection). Cell type and time point are not known. Both conserved end residues are part of each CDR3. A D gene is named only where the DNA matches it firmly. Size values are once, few and many counts, or a class for expanded clones, and some rows have none.

TRBJ2-3 | TRBV5-4 | few | TRBD1 | CASRPGTGGEGTDTQYF | TGTGCCAGCAGGCCGGGGACAGGGGGCGAGGGCACAGATACGCAGTATTTT
TRBJ2-1 | TRBV29-1 | many | - | CSVAALGPSRAPDNEQFF | TGCAGCGTTGCGGCCCTTGGCCCTTCTCGAGCCCCGGACAATGAGCAGTTCTTC
TRBJ1-4 | TRBV7-2 | - | - | CASSLQLNEKLFF | TGTGCCAGCAGCTTGCAGCTTAATGAAAAACTGTTTTTT
TRBJ2-1 | TRBV12-3/TRBV12-4 | many | - | CASGPGEQFF | TGTGCCAGTGGGCCGGGTGAGCAGTTCTTC
TRBJ2-2 | TRBV3-1 | many | - | CASSFTHTGELFF | TGTGCCAGCAGCTTTACTCACACCGGGGAGCTGTTTTTT
TRBJ2-1 | TRBV12-3/TRBV12-4 | - | TRBD2 | CASSASGGGRGEQFF | TGTGCCAGCAGTGCTAGCGGGGGCGGGCGTGGTGAGCAGTTCTTC
TRBJ2-7 | TRBV7-2 | few | - | CASSSTGEVGVGYEQYF | TGTGCCAGCAGCTCCACTGGGGAGGTTGGGGTCGGGTACGAGCAGTACTTC
TRBJ1-1 | TRBV7-8 | - | TRBD1 | CASSHPGQGAEAFF | TGTGCCAGCAGCCACCCGGGACAGGGGGCTGAAGCTTTCTTT
TRBJ2-4 | TRBV12-3/TRBV12-4 | - | TRBD2 | CASSLISGGASIQYF | TGTGCCAGCAGTTTAATAAGCGGGGGGGCCAGCATTCAGTACTTC
TRBJ2-1 | TRBV4-3 | - | - | CASSQWLETASNEQFF | TGCGCCAGCAGCCAATGGCTAGAGACCGCATCCAATGAGCAGTTCTTC
TRBJ2-3 | TRBV7-9 | - | - | CASSHLAGSSTDTQYF | TGTGCCAGCAGTCACCTCGCGGGATCTAGCACAGATACGCAGTATTTT
TRBJ2-3 | TRBV9 | few | - | CASSVFSGLTDTQYF | TGTGCCAGCAGCGTATTTAGCGGACTCACAGATACGCAGTATTTT
TRBJ1-1 | TRBV12-3/TRBV12-4 | few | - | CATQIPTLTNTEAFF | TGTGCCACCCAAATACCAACCTTAACGAACACTGAAGCTTTCTTT
TRBJ1-1 | TRBV20-1 | once | - | CSARGLVSEAFF | TGCAGTGCACGGGGATTAGTCTCTGAAGCTTTCTTT
TRBJ2-5 | TRBV7-3 | many | - | CASSPQPVGETQYF | TGTGCCAGCAGCCCACAGCCGGTTGGAGAGACCCAGTACTTC
TRBJ1-1 | TRBV10-3 | - | - | CAISDSPGNTEAFF | TGTGCCATCAGTGATAGCCCGGGGAACACTGAAGCTTTCTTT
TRBJ2-3 | TRBV11-2 | many | TRBD2 | CASTLSGGAIDTQYF | TGTGCCAGCACCCTAAGCGGGGGGGCCATAGATACGCAGTATTTT
TRBJ2-1 | TRBV28 | - | TRBD2 | CASKGWERGQVEQFF | TGTGCCAGCAAAGGGTGGGAGCGGGGGCAGGTTGAGCAGTTCTTC
TRBJ2-5 | TRBV9 | many | TRBD2 | CASSVASGDYQETQYF | TGTGCCAGCAGCGTAGCTAGCGGGGATTACCAAGAGACCCAGTACTTC
TRBJ2-1 | TRBV25-1 | - | TRBD2 | CASSPDGGINEQFF | TGTGCCAGCAGTCCCGACGGGGGGATCAATGAGCAGTTCTTC
TRBJ2-5 | TRBV2 | few | - | CASSEPDLGKETQYF | TGTGCCAGCAGCGAGCCAGACCTAGGGAAAGAGACCCAGTACTTC
TRBJ2-5 | TRBV18 | many | - | CASYSGGQTQYF | TGTGCCAGCTATTCCGGCGGGCAGACCCAGTACTTC
TRBJ2-1 | TRBV20-1 | many | TRBD2 | CSATTSGANEQFF | TGCAGTGCAACGACTAGCGGAGCGAATGAGCAGTTCTTC
TRBJ2-3 | TRBV5-8 | - | TRBD2 | CASSLGTSGGTDTQYF | TGTGCCAGCAGCCTAGGGACTAGCGGGGGCACAGATACGCAGTATTTT
TRBJ2-1 | TRBV27 | - | - | CASSPESPGDEQFF | TGTGCCAGCAGTCCTGAATCTCCCGGGGATGAGCAGTTCTTC
TRBJ1-3 | TRBV10-3 | - | - | CAIPLEGPKIPSSGNTIYF | TGTGCCATCCCTCTCGAGGGGCCGAAGATACCTTCCTCTGGAAACACCATATATTTT
TRBJ1-2 | TRBV20-1 | few | - | CSARMNRADTNYGYTF | TGCAGTGCTAGAATGAACAGGGCAGACACTAACTATGGCTACACCTTC
TRBJ1-2 | TRBV27 | - | - | CASSLIPGEGYTF | TGTGCCAGCAGTTTAATCCCAGGGGAAGGCTACACCTTC
TRBJ2-3 | TRBV11-3 | - | TRBD2 | CASSQVAGGGNTQYF | TGTGCCAGCAGCCAAGTAGCGGGGGGTGGAAATACGCAGTATTTT
TRBJ1-3 | TRBV28 | - | - | CASIYQGNGNTIYF | TGTGCCAGCATATACCAGGGGAACGGAAACACCATATATTTT
TRBJ2-2 | TRBV4-1 | few | - | CASSRGEGTGELFF | TGCGCCAGCAGCCGGGGAGAAGGGACCGGGGAGCTGTTTTTT
TRBJ1-2 | TRBV5-5 | - | TRBD1 | CASSPRRDRSNYGYTF | TGTGCCAGCAGCCCTCGCCGGGACAGATCTAACTATGGCTACACCTTC
TRBJ2-1 | TRBV7-2 | once | TRBD2 | CASSQGLADSSYNEQFF | TGTGCCAGCAGCCAGGGACTAGCAGATAGCTCCTACAATGAGCAGTTCTTC
TRBJ2-3 | TRBV10-3 | - | - | CAIGAAGQAADTQYF | TGTGCCATCGGTGCCGCAGGGCAGGCGGCAGATACGCAGTATTTT
TRBJ2-3 | TRBV27 | many | - | CASRTQGTDTQYF | TGTGCCAGCAGAACCCAGGGCACAGATACGCAGTATTTT
TRBJ1-2 | TRBV30 | - | - | CAWRKGGGYTF | TGTGCCTGGAGAAAAGGGGGGGGCTACACCTTC
TRBJ2-5 | TRBV24-1 | few | - | CATSGGHQETQYF | TGTGCCACCAGTGGGGGACACCAAGAGACCCAGTACTTC
TRBJ2-5 | TRBV7-2 | - | - | CASRPSGQETQYF | TGTGCCAGCAGGCCCTCGGGCCAAGAGACCCAGTACTTC
TRBJ1-5 | TRBV5-6 | - | - | CASSLGTPRVSGDNQPQHF | TGTGCCAGCAGCTTGGGTACGCCTCGGGTCAGCGGGGACAATCAGCCCCAGCATTTT
TRBJ1-2 | TRBV28 | - | - | CASTTYGSSNYGYTF | TGTGCCAGCACTACCTATGGCAGCTCCAACTATGGCTACACCTTC
TRBJ2-3 | TRBV7-2 | many | - | CASSLQSVSTDTQYF | TGTGCCAGCAGCTTACAAAGCGTTAGCACAGATACGCAGTATTTT
TRBJ2-7 | TRBV5-1 | few | - | CASSLIGTLEQYF | TGCGCCAGCAGCTTGATTGGCACTTTGGAGCAGTACTTC
TRBJ2-3 | TRBV18 | few | TRBD2 | CASSPPSSGGADTQYF | TGTGCCAGCTCACCACCTTCCAGCGGGGGGGCAGATACGCAGTATTTT
TRBJ2-5 | TRBV4-2 | once | TRBD1 | CASSQGGQPGEETQYF | TGTGCCAGCAGCCAAGGGGGACAGCCTGGCGAAGAGACCCAGTACTTC
TRBJ2-1 | TRBV7-3 | few | - | CASSLSGTRRPNEQFF | TGTGCCAGCAGCTTATCCGGGACCCGAAGGCCCAATGAGCAGTTCTTC
TRBJ1-1 | TRBV4-3 | few | - | CASSQDLRANEAFF | TGCGCCAGCAGCCAAGATCTTCGGGCCAATGAAGCTTTCTTT
TRBJ2-3 | TRBV20-1 | - | - | CSASGQSSTDTQYF | TGCAGTGCTAGTGGCCAATCTAGCACAGATACGCAGTATTTT
TRBJ2-1 | TRBV12-3/TRBV12-4 | - | TRBD2 | CASRPLGLAGAFIVF | TGTGCCAGCAGACCCTTGGGACTAGCGGGGGCCTTCATAGTCTTC
TRBJ2-6 | TRBV4-3 | many | - | CASSQDRGTGANVLTF | TGCGCCAGCAGCCAAGATAGGGGGACTGGGGCCAACGTCCTGACTTTC
TRBJ2-1 | TRBV19 | few | TRBD2 | CASRPRGGTYNEQFF | TGTGCCAGTAGACCCCGGGGGGGAACCTACAATGAGCAGTTCTTC
TRBJ1-3 | TRBV12-3/TRBV12-4 | - | TRBD1 | CASSRTGGAGNTIYF | TGTGCCAGCAGTCGCACAGGGGGAGCTGGAAACACCATATATTTT
TRBJ1-4 | TRBV20-1 | few | - | CSARDSGASGKLFF | TGCAGTGCTAGAGATTCAGGTGCTAGCGGAAAACTGTTTTTT
TRBJ1-1 | TRBV6-6 | - | - | CASILSGLNTEAFF | TGTGCCAGCATCCTCTCGGGGTTGAACACTGAAGCTTTCTTT
TRBJ2-5 | TRBV7-9 | once | TRBD1 | CASSGLGQGKETQYF | TGTGCCAGCAGCGGCCTGGGACAGGGGAAAGAGACCCAGTACTTC
TRBJ1-4 | TRBV4-1 | - | - | CASSQLLRGSEKLFF | TGCGCCAGCAGCCAACTTCTAAGAGGGAGTGAAAAACTGTTTTTT
TRBJ2-5 | TRBV24-1 | few | - | CATSEHPGGVKETQYF | TGTGCCACCAGTGAACACCCTGGCGGGGTAAAAGAGACCCAGTACTTC